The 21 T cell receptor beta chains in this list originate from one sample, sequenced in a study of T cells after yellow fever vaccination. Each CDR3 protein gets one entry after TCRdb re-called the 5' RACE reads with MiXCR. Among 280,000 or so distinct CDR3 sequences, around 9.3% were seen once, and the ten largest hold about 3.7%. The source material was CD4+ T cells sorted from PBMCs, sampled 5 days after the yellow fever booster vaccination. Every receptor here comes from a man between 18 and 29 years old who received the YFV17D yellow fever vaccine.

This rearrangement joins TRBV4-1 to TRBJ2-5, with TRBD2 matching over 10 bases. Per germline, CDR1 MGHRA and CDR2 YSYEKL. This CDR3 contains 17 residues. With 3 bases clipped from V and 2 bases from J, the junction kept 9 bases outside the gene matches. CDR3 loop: CASSHRVAGGQQETQYF. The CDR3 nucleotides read TGCGCCAGCAGCCACCGCGTAGCGGGGGGTCAACAAGAGACCCAGTACTTC.

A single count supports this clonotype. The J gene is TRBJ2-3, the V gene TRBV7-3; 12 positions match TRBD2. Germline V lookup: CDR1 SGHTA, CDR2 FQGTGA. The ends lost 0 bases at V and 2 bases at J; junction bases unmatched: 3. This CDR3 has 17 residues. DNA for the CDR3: TGTGCCAGCAGCTTAACGAGGACTAGCGGGGCCACAGATACGCAGTATTTT. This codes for CASSLTRTSGATDTQYF.

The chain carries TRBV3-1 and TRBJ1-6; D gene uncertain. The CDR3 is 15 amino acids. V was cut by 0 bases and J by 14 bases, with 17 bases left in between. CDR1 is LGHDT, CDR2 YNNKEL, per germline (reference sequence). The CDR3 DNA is TGTGCCAGCAGCCAAGATAGCACAGCCAGAAGGTCCCTCCACTTT. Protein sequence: CASSQDSTARRSLHF.

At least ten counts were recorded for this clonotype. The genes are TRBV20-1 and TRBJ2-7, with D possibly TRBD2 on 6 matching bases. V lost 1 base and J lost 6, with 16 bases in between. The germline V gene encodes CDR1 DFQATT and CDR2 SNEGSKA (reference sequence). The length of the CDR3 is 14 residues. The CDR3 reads CSARGGLGLREQYF. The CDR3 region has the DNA TGCAGTGCTAGAGGAGGGCTGGGACTGCGCGAGCAGTACTTC.

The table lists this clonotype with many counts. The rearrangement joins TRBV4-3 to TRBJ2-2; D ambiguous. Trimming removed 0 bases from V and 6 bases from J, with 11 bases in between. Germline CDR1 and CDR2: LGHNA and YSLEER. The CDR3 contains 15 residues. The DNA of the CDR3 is TGCGCCAGCAGCCAAGATAAAGGGTTCCCCGGGGAGCTGTTTTTT. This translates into CASSQDKGFPGELFF.

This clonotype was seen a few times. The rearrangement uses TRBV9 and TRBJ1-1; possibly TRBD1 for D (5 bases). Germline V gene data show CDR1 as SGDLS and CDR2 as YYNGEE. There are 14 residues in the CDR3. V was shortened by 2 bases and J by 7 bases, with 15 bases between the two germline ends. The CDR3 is CASSVRALRGEAFF. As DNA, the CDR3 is TGTGCCAGCAGCGTCCGGGCCTTAAGGGGTGAAGCTTTCTTT. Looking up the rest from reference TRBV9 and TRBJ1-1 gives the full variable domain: DSGVTQTPKHLITATGQRVTLRCSPRSGDLSVYWYQQSLDQGLQFLIQYYNGEERAKGNILERFSAQQFPDLHSELNLSSLELGDSALYFCASSVRALRGEAFFGQGTRLTVV.

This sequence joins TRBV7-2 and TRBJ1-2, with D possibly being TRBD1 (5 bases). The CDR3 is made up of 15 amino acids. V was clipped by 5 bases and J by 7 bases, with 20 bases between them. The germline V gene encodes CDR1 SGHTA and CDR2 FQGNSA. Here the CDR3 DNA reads TGTGCCAGCAGCCCAGGGAGAGGGCAGGGCGGTGGCTACACCTTC. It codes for CASSPGRGQGGGYTF.

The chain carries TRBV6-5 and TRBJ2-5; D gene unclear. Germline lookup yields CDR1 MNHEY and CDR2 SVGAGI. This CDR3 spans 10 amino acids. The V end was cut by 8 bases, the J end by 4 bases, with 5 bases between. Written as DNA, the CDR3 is TGTGCCAGCGGGATAGAGACCCAGTACTTC. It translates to CASGIETQYF.

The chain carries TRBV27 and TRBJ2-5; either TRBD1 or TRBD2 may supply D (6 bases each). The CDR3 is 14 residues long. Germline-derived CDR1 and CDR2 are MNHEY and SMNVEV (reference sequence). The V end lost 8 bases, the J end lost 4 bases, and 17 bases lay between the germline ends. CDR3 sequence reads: CASGGHGSGETQYF. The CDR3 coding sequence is TGTGCCAGCGGGGGGCACGGGTCAGGAGAGACCCAGTACTTC.

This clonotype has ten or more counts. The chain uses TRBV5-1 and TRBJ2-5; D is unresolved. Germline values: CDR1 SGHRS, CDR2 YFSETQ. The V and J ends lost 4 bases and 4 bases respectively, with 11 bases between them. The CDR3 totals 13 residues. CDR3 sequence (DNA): TGCGCCAGCAGCGAGCCGGGCGGAGAGACCCAGTACTTC. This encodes CASSEPGGETQYF.

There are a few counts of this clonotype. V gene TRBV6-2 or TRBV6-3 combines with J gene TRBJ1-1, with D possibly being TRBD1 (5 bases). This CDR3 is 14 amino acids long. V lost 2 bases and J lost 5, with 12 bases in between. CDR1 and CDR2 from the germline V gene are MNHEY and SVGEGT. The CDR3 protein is CASSYGGGGTEAFF. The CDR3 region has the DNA TGTGCCAGCAGTTACGGTGGGGGAGGAACTGAAGCTTTCTTT.

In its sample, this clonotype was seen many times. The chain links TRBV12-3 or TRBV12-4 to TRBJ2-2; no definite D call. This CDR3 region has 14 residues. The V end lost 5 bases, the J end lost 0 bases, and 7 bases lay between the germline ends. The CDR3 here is CASSPFANTGELFF. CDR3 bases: TGTGCCAGCAGTCCCTTCGCGAACACCGGGGAGCTGTTTTTT.

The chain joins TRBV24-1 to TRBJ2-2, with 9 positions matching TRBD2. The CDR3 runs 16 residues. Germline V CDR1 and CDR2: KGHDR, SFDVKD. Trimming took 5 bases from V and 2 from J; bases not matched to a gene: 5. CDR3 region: CATSAAGGFNTGELFF. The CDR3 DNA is TGTGCCACCAGTGCTGCGGGGGGGTTCAACACCGGGGAGCTGTTTTTT.

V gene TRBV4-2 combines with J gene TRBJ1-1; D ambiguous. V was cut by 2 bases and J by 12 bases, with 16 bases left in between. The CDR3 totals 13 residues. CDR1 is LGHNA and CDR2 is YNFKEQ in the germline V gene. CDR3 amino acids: CASSQSARQSTFF. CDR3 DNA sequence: TGTGCCAGCAGCCAATCAGCACGCCAGTCGACTTTCTTT.

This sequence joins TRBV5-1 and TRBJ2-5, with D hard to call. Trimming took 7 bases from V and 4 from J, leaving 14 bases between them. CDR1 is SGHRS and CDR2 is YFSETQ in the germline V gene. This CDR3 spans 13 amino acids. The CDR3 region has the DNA TGCGCCAGCTTTGACCCGCCGGCAGAGACCCAGTACTTC. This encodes CASFDPPAETQYF.

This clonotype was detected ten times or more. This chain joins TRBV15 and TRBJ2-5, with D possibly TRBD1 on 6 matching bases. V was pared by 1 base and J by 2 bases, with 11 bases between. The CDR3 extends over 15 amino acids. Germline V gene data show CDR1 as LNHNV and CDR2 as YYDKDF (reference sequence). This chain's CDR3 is CATSRGRTVQETQYF. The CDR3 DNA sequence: TGTGCCACCAGCAGAGGCCGGACAGTACAAGAGACCCAGTACTTC. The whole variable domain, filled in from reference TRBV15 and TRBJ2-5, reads DAMVIQNPRYQVTQFGKPVTLSCSQTLNHNVMYWYQQKSSQAPKLLFHYYDKDFNNEADTPDNFQSRRPNTSFCFLDIRSPGLGDTAMYLCATSRGRTVQETQYFGPGTRLLVL.

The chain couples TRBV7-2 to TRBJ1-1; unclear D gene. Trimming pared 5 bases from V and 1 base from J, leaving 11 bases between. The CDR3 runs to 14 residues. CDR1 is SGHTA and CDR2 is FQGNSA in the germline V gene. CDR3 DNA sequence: TGTGCCAGCAGCACCCCGAATAGGAACACTGAAGCTTTCTTT. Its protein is CASSTPNRNTEAFF.

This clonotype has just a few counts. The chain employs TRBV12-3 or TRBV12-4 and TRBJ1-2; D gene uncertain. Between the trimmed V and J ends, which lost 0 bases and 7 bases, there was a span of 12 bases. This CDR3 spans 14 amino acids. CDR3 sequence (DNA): TGTGCCAGCAGTTTAGCGCGCGACCTTGGTGGCTACACCTTC. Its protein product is CASSLARDLGGYTF.

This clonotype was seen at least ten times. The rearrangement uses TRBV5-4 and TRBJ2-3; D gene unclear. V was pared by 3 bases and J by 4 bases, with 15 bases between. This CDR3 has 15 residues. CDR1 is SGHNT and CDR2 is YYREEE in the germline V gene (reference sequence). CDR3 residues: CASSSPDGASDTQYF. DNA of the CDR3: TGTGCCAGCAGCTCCCCGGATGGAGCTTCAGATACGCAGTATTTT.

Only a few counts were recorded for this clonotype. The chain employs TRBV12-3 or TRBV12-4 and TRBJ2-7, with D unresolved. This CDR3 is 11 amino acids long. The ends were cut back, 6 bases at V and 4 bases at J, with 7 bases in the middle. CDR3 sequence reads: CASRLEYEQYF. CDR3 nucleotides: TGTGCCAGCAGGCTAGAATACGAGCAGTACTTC.

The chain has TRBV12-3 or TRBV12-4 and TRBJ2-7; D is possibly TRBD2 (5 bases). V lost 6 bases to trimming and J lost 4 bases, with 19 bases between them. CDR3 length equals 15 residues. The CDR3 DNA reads TGTGCCAGCAGCTCCGGAGGATCGGATGTTTACGAGCAGTACTTC. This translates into CASSSGGSDVYEQYF.